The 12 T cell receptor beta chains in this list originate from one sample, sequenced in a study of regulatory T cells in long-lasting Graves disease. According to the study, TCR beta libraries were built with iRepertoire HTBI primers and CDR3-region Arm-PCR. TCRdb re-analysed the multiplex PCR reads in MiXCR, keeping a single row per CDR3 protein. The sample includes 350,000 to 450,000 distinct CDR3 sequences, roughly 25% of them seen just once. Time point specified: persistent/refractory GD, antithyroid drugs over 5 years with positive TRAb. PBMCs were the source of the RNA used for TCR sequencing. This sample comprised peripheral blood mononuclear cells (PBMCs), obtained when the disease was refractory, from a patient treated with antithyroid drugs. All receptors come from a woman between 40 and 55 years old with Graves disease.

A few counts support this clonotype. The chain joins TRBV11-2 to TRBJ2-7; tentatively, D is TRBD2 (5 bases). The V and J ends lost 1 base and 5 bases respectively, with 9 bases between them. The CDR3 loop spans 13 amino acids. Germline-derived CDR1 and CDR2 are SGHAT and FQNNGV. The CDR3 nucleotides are TGTGCCAGCAGCTTAGTTCCGGGGAACGAGCAGTACTTC. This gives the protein CASSLVPGNEQYF.

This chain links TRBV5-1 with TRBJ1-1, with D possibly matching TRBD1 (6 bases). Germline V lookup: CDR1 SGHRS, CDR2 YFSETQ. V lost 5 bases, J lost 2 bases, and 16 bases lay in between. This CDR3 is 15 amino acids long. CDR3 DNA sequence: TGCGCCAGCAGACCGGTGTCAGGGGCTAACACTGAAGCTTTCTTT. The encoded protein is CASRPVSGANTEAFF.

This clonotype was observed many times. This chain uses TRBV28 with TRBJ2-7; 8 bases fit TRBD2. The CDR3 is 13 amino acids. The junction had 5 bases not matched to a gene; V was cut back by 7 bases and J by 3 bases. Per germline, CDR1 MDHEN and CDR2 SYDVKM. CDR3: CASTTSALYEQYF. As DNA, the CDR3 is TGTGCCAGCACGACTAGCGCCCTCTACGAGCAGTACTTC.

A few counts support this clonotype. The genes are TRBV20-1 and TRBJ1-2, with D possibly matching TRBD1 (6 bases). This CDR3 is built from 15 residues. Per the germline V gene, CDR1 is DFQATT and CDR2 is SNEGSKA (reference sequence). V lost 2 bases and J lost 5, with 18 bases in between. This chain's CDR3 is CSARSTRGQGYGYTF. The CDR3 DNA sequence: TGCAGTGCTAGATCGACCCGGGGGCAGGGGTATGGCTACACCTTC.

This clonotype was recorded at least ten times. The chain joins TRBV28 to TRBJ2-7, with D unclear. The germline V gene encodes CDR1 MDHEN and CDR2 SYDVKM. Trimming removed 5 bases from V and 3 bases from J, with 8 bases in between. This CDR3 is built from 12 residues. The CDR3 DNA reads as TGTGCCAGCAGTGTAAAGTACTACGAGCAGTACTTC. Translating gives CASSVKYYEQYF.

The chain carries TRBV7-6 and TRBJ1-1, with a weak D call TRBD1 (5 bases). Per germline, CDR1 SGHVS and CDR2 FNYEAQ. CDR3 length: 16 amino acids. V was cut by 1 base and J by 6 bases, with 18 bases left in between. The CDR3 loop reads CASSLDYGARGAEAFF. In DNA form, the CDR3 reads TGTGCCAGCAGCTTAGATTACGGGGCGCGGGGGGCTGAAGCTTTCTTT.

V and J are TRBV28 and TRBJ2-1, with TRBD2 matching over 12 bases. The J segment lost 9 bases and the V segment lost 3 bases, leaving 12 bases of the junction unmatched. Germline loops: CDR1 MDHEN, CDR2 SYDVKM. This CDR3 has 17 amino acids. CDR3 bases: TGTGCCAGCAGTTTGAGCGGACTAGCGGGAAAAGGGAGTGAGCAGTTCTTC. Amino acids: CASSLSGLAGKGSEQFF.

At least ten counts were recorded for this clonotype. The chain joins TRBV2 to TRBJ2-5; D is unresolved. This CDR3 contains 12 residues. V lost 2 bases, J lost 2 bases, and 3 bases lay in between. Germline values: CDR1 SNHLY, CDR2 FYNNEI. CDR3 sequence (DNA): TGTGCCAGCAGTGAACAGCAAGAGACCCAGTACTTC. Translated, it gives CASSEQQETQYF.

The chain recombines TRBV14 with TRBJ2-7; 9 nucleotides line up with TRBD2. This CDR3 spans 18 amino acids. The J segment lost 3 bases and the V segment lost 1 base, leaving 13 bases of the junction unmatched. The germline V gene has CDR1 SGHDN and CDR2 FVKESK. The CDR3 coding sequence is TGTGCCAGCAGCCAAGGAAGTAGCCCGACTAGCGGATTCTACGAGCAGTACTTC. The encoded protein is CASSQGSSPTSGFYEQYF.

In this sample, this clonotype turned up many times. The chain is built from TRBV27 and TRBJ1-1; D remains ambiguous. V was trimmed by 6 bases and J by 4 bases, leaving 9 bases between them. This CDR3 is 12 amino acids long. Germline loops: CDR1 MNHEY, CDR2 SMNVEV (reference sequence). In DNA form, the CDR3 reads TGTGCCAGCAGACTCGTACTCACTGAAGCTTTCTTT. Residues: CASRLVLTEAFF.

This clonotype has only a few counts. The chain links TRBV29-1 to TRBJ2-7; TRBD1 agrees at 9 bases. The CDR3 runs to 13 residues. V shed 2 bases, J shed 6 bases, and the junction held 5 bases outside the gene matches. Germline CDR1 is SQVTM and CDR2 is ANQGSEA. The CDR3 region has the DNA TGCAGCGTTGAAAAACAGGGGGCTGGCGAGCAGTACTTC. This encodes CSVEKQGAGEQYF.

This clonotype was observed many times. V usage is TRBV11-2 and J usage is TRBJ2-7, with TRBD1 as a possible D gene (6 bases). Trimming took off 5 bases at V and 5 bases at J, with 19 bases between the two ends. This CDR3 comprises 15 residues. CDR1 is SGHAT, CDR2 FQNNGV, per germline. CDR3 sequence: CASSPPRDTPNEQYF. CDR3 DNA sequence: TGTGCCAGCAGCCCACCTCGGGACACACCTAACGAGCAGTACTTC.